The 31 T cell receptor beta chains listed next were all sequenced from one sample in a study of blood T cell repertoires in COVID-19 (dated by TCRdb to between 2020 and 2021). Library construction relied on the immunoSEQ multiplex PCR assay. The table was pulled from immuneACCESS by TCRdb, which kept in-frame rearrangements only. Such tables lose some clones; where checked, under half of the loss comes from unresolved V genes, and the rest has no known cause. Recorded for this sample are 230,000 or so clones; about 79% of them occurred a single time. Clones ranked in the top ten supply approximately 2% of the sample. Input material: peripheral blood. The receptors were gathered from a man between 40 and 49 years old who had recovered from COVID-19.

This CDR3 reads CAWRARDRGADTQYF. CDR3 DNA sequence: TGTGCCTGGAGGGCCAGGGACAGGGGCGCAGATACGCAGTATTTT. J is TRBJ2-3 and V is TRBV30; the match to TRBD1 covers 10 bases. This CDR3 has 15 residues. Trimming cost V 3 bases and J 4 bases; bases outside gene matches: 7. Looked up from germline, CDR1 is GTSNPN and CDR2 is SVGIG (reference sequence). The full variable domain, its missing parts supplied by reference TRBV30 and TRBJ2-3, is SQTIHQWPATLVQPVGSPLSLECTVEGTSNPNLYWYRQAAGRGLQLLFYSVGIGQISSEVPQNLSASRPQDRQFILSSKKLLLSDSGFYLCAWRARDRGADTQYFGPGTRLTVL.

V gene TRBV27 combines with J gene TRBJ2-1, with TRBD2 matching 7 bases. The V gene end was trimmed by 0 bases and the J gene end by 4 bases; junction bases not matched to a gene: 6. CDR1 and CDR2 (germline): MNHEY, SMNVEV (reference sequence). The CDR3 sequence is 16 residues long. CDR3 sequence reads: CASSLSSSGRYNEQFF. The CDR3 DNA reads TGTGCCAGCAGTTTATCGTCTTCCGGGAGGTACAATGAGCAGTTCTTC.

V is TRBV2 and J is TRBJ1-5, with D perhaps TRBD1 (5 bases). Between the trimmed V and J ends, which lost 6 bases and 0 bases, there was a span of 12 bases. There are 15 residues in the CDR3. Germline CDR1 SNHLY, CDR2 FYNNEI. The CDR3 DNA sequence: TGTGCCAGCAGAACAGGCGATTATAGCAATCAGCCCCAGCATTTT. Its protein is CASRTGDYSNQPQHF. Full variable domain (rest looked up from reference TRBV2 and TRBJ1-5): EPEVTQTPSHQVTQMGQEVILRCVPISNHLYFYWYRQILGQKVEFLVSFYNNEISEKSEIFDDQFSVERPDGSNFTLKIRSTKLEDSAMYFCASRTGDYSNQPQHFGDGTRLSIL.

J is TRBJ2-1 and V is TRBV18; 7 bases are a match to TRBD1. Germline V gene lookup returns CDR1 KGHSH and CDR2 LQKENI. CDR3 length: 15 amino acids. Losses at the gene ends were 6 bases for V and 4 bases for J; bases not matched to a gene: 9. The CDR3: CASSSGTENYNEQFF. The DNA of the CDR3 is TGTGCCAGCTCGTCTGGGACAGAGAATTACAATGAGCAGTTCTTC. The full variable domain, with the rest looked up from reference TRBV18 and TRBJ2-1, is NAGVMQNPRHLVRRRGQEARLRCSPMKGHSHVYWYRQLPEEGLKFMVYLQKENIIDESGMPKERFSAEFPKEGPSILRIQQVVRGDSAAYFCASSSGTENYNEQFFGPGTRLTVL.

The chain is built from TRBV27 and TRBJ2-1, with TRBD2 matching 13 bases. Germline loops: CDR1 MNHEY, CDR2 SMNVEV (reference sequence). V lost 5 bases, J lost 14 bases, and 12 bases stayed unmatched. This CDR3 is 15 amino acids long. The CDR3 reads CASSPRNGLAGEEFF. Written as DNA, the CDR3 is TGTGCCAGCAGTCCCCGAAATGGACTAGCGGGAGAAGAGTTCTTC.

This clone was picked up one time. V usage is TRBV18 and J usage is TRBJ2-2, with no clear D. The CDR3 loop spans 12 amino acids. V was shortened by 2 bases and J by 8 bases, with 6 bases between the two germline ends. CDR1 KGHSH and CDR2 LQKENI come from the germline V gene. The CDR3 DNA is TGTGCCAGCTCACCAGTGGCAGGGGAGCTGTTTTTT. Translated: CASSPVAGELFF.

Note on this clone: No DNA is shown, since the ends of the CDR3 on it are uncertain; the CDR3 is the one TCRdb lists. This chain uses TRBV29-1 with TRBJ2-5; TRBD1 is the table's D call, not checked against the DNA. The CDR3 is 12 residues long, ends included. CDR1 and CDR2 (germline): SQVTM, ANQGSEA. CDR3 region: CSVASGTERKYF.

This sequence joins TRBV11-2 and TRBJ2-1; no clear D. The CDR3 consists of 12 residues. Looked up from germline, CDR1 is SGHAT and CDR2 is FQNNGV. Trimming pared 1 base from V and 10 bases from J, leaving 8 bases between. As DNA, the CDR3 is TGTGCCAGCAGCTTAGGTGGCTGGGAGCAGTTCTTC. Translated, it gives CASSLGGWEQFF.

The J gene is TRBJ2-7, the V gene TRBV6-6, with no clear D. From germline, CDR1 is MNHNY and CDR2 SVGAGI (reference sequence). Trimming removed 8 bases from V and 2 bases from J, with 13 bases in between. The CDR3 is 13 residues long. DNA of the CDR3: TGTGCCAGCTCTCCCCGTGTTACCTACGAGCAGTACTTC. This translates into CASSPRVTYEQYF.

The gene calls are TRBV7-2 and TRBJ2-7, with 7 bases aligning to TRBD1. V lost 3 bases to trimming and J lost 3 bases; unmatched junction nucleotides: 5. Germline CDR1 reads SGHTA; CDR2 reads FQGNSA. This CDR3 has 14 amino acids. CDR3 bases: TGTGCCAGCAGCTTCGACAGGGTCGGCTACGAGCAGTACTTC. The encoded protein is CASSFDRVGYEQYF.

The chain recombines TRBV12-5 with TRBJ2-5; D is ambiguous. The germline V gene has CDR1 LGHNT and CDR2 FRNRAP. There are 15 residues in the CDR3. The V end lost 0 bases, the J end lost 2 bases, and 10 bases lay between the germline ends. CDR3 DNA: TGTGCTAGTGGTTTGGTAATAACAGATCAAGAGACCCAGTACTTC. This codes for CASGLVITDQETQYF.

This clone turned up a few times. The chain has TRBV18 and TRBJ2-7; no clear D gene. Germline CDR1 and CDR2: KGHSH and LQKENI. V was clipped by 4 bases and J by 5 bases, with 6 bases between them. The CDR3 spans 11 residues. CDR3 DNA: TGTGCCAGCTCACTTGGCCACGAGCAGTACTTC. This translates into CASSLGHEQYF.

About this clone: Other DNA sequences from this sample encode an identical CDR3 as well. The gene calls are TRBV29-1 and TRBJ2-3, with 7 bases aligning to TRBD2. V gave up 1 base and J gave up 1 base; unmatched junction bases: 2. CDR3 length: 14 residues. Germline-derived CDR1 and CDR2 are SQVTM and ANQGSEA. This CDR3 reads CSVEGGRGTDTQYF. Here the CDR3 DNA reads TGCAGCGTTGAAGGCGGGAGAGGCACAGATACGCAGTATTTT.

The chain has TRBV6-1 and TRBJ1-5; 8 nucleotides agree with TRBD1. Germline V lookup: CDR1 MNHNS, CDR2 SASEGT. CDR3 length equals 16 residues. Trimming took 2 bases from V and 5 from J; bases not matched to a gene: 8. Here the CDR3 reads CASSEWSRGRDQPQHF. CDR3 nucleotides: TGTGCCAGCAGTGAATGGTCCAGGGGGCGAGATCAGCCCCAGCATTTT.

The chain links TRBV6-5 to TRBJ2-7; D call uncertain. The V and J ends lost 4 bases and 0 bases respectively, with 16 bases between them. This CDR3 has 16 residues. Germline CDR1 MNHEY, CDR2 SVGAGI. CDR3 in amino acids: CASSWARQLASYEQYF. CDR3 DNA sequence: TGTGCCAGCAGTTGGGCTCGGCAACTCGCCTCCTACGAGCAGTACTTC.

The CDR3 coding sequence is TGTGCCAGCGGAGTGTTACAGGGCCACACCGGGGAGCTGTTTTTT. As protein: CASGVLQGHTGELFF. This rearrangement joins TRBV7-9 to TRBJ2-2; perhaps TRBD1 as D (6 bases). The germline V gene has CDR1 SEHNR and CDR2 FQNEAQ (reference sequence). This CDR3 is built from 15 residues. The ends were cut back, 8 bases at V and 3 bases at J, with 16 bases in the middle. The whole variable domain, remainder taken from reference TRBV7-9 and TRBJ2-2, is DTGVSQNPRHKITKRGQNVTFRCDPISEHNRLYWYRQTLGQGPEFLTYFQNEAQLEKSRLLSDRFSAERPKGSFSTLEIQRTEQGDSAMYLCASGVLQGHTGELFFGEGSRLTVL.

Only one count was recorded for this clone. The chain recombines TRBV7-2 with TRBJ2-7, with 12 bases identical to TRBD1. V shed 4 bases and J 6 bases; nucleotides not matched to a gene: 4. CDR1 and CDR2 from the germline V gene are SGHTA and FQGNSA. The CDR3 covers 14 residues. The CDR3 loop is CASSSGTGGLEQYF. The CDR3 DNA sequence: TGTGCCAGCAGCTCCGGGACAGGGGGCCTCGAGCAGTACTTC.

This clone has a single count. The chain carries TRBV7-2 and TRBJ1-6; TRBD1 matches 9 bases. V shed 5 bases and J 12 bases; nucleotides not matched to a gene: 5. In germline, CDR1 is SGHTA, CDR2 FQGNSA. The CDR3 is 13 amino acids. CDR3 DNA: TGTGCCAGCAGCCCTGGACAGGGGTTACCCCTCCACTTT. It encodes CASSPGQGLPLHF.

This clone came up once. The rearrangement links TRBV7-8 to TRBJ1-3; tentatively, D is TRBD1 (6 bases). V lost 5 bases and J lost 5, with 10 bases in between. This CDR3 spans 13 amino acids. CDR1 and CDR2 from the germline V gene are SGHVS and FQNEAQ. The chain's CDR3 is CASSETGRNTIYF. As DNA, the CDR3 is TGTGCCAGCAGCGAGACAGGCAGAAACACCATATATTTT.

J is TRBJ1-1 and V is TRBV13; no clear D. Trimming took off 9 bases at V and 2 bases at J, with 13 bases between the two ends. CDR1 is PRHDT, CDR2 FYEKMQ, per germline (reference sequence). The CDR3 length is 13 residues. Here the CDR3 reads CASSPEHNTEAFF. The DNA of the CDR3 is TGTGCCAGTTCCCCCGAACATAACACTGAAGCTTTCTTT. Drawing the rest from reference TRBV13 and TRBJ1-1, the complete variable domain is AAGVIQSPRHLIKEKRETATLKCYPIPRHDTVYWYQQGPGQDPQFLISFYEKMQSDKGSIPDRFSAQQFSDYHSELNMSSLELGDSALYFCASSPEHNTEAFFGQGTRLTVV.

The chain joins TRBV5-1 to TRBJ2-5; 8 positions agree with TRBD2. This CDR3 has 16 amino acids. The ends lost 5 bases at V and 5 bases at J; junction bases unmatched: 14. Per the germline V gene, CDR1 is SGHRS and CDR2 is YFSETQ. The CDR3 DNA sequence: TGCGCCAGCAGAGTAGGCGAGCGGGGGACCGGGGAGACCCAGTACTTC. Its translation: CASRVGERGTGETQYF.

This sequence joins TRBV14 and TRBJ2-3; weak D call: TRBD2 (5 bases). Germline CDR1 SGHDN, CDR2 FVKESK. There are 12 residues in the CDR3. Deletions cut 5 bases from V and 6 bases from J, with 9 bases between. The DNA of the CDR3 is TGTGCCAGCAGCACACTAGGGGATACGCAGTATTTT. Protein sequence: CASSTLGDTQYF.

V is TRBV9 and J is TRBJ2-2, with TRBD2 matching over 11 bases. The CDR3 sequence is 19 residues long. Trimming at V came to 3 bases and at J to 4 bases, leaving 14 bases not matched to a gene. The germline CDR1 and CDR2 sequences are SGDLS and YYNGEE. This CDR3 reads CASSAPLAGGGSSTGELFF. The CDR3, as DNA: TGTGCCAGCAGCGCGCCCCTAGCGGGGGGCGGAAGTAGCACCGGGGAGCTGTTTTTT.

V usage is TRBV6-5 and J usage is TRBJ2-3; D unclear. With 4 bases removed from V and 5 bases from J, the gap between germline ends came to 10 bases. This CDR3 has 13 amino acids. CDR1 is MNHEY, CDR2 SVGAGI, per germline. CDR3 nucleotides: TGTGCCAGCAGTTTCCATATAGAAGATACGCAGTATTTT. It specifies CASSFHIEDTQYF.

This chain links TRBV4-3 with TRBJ2-3; D might be TRBD1 (6 bases). CDR3 length: 17 residues. Trimming took 4 bases from V and 1 from J, leaving 18 bases between them. CDR1 is LGHNA, CDR2 YSLEER, per germline. CDR3: CASSPTLGAGGTDTQYF. The CDR3 coding sequence is TGCGCCAGCAGCCCGACGCTGGGGGCAGGGGGCACAGATACGCAGTATTTT.

The V gene is TRBV9, the J gene TRBJ1-2; D is undetermined. Trimming shortened V by 4 bases and J by 8 bases, and 15 bases separated the two germline ends. The CDR3 sequence is 13 residues long. The germline V gene has CDR1 SGDLS and CDR2 YYNGEE. The CDR3 protein is CASSRLGARGYTF. DNA for the CDR3: TGTGCCAGCAGCCGTCTGGGCGCAAGGGGCTACACCTTC.

The gene calls are TRBV4-1 and TRBJ2-3, with 11 bases identical to TRBD2. This CDR3 spans 17 amino acids. Per germline, CDR1 MGHRA and CDR2 YSYEKL. Germline trimming cut 0 bases from V and 4 bases from J; bases unmatched to any gene: 6. The CDR3 sequence: CASSQDIAGGPPDTQYF. The CDR3 DNA sequence: TGCGCCAGCAGCCAAGATATAGCGGGAGGGCCACCAGATACGCAGTATTTT.

V gene TRBV10-3 combines with J gene TRBJ1-1; a possible D gene is TRBD1 (6 bases). The germline V and J ends were trimmed by 3 bases and 4 bases, with 12 bases remaining between them. Germline V gene data show CDR1 as ENHRY and CDR2 as SYGVKD. This CDR3 has 14 residues. The CDR3 spells CAISDRGRITEAFF. DNA of the CDR3: TGTGCCATCAGTGACAGGGGAAGAATCACTGAAGCTTTCTTT.

This clone was picked up one time. The chain links TRBV5-1 to TRBJ2-1, with 8 nucleotides matching TRBD2. Germline CDR1 SGHRS, CDR2 YFSETQ. The CDR3 has 14 amino acids. V lost 4 bases, J lost 3 bases, and 3 bases stayed unmatched. CDR3 region: CASSLSGDYNEQFF. As DNA, the CDR3 is TGCGCCAGCAGCCTTAGCGGGGACTACAATGAGCAGTTCTTC.

The rearrangement links TRBV11-2 to TRBJ2-7; a weak D match, TRBD2 (5 bases). Looked up from germline, CDR1 is SGHAT and CDR2 is FQNNGV. This CDR3 has 14 amino acids. Trimming removed 2 bases at V and 7 bases at J, with 15 bases between. The CDR3 region is CASSLNQPSGEQYF. Written as DNA, the CDR3 is TGTGCCAGCAGCTTAAATCAGCCCTCGGGGGAGCAGTACTTC.

This clone appeared many times. The chain links TRBV27 to TRBJ2-7, with 15 bases lining up with TRBD2. V trimming: 5 bases; J trimming: 6 bases; junction bases outside the gene matches: 11. The CDR3 extends over 17 amino acids. Germline assignment: CDR1 MNHEY and CDR2 SMNVEV (reference sequence). CDR3 nucleotide sequence: TGTGCCAGCAGTGGTAGGACTAGCGGGAGGGCCCAATCCGAGCAGTACTTC. This encodes CASSGRTSGRAQSEQYF.